One sample yielded the 8 T cell receptor beta chains listed below, sequenced in a study of cytomegalovirus exposure and HLA in healthy donors. The PCR ran on 60 Vbeta and 13 Jbeta primers. Libraries were prepared by immunoSEQ multiplex PCR; TCRdb keeps only in-frame clonotypes and omits some of them. In the table there are roughly 250,000 clones, roughly 70% of which are singletons. Material for sequencing was PBMCs. The receptors were gathered from a female donor in good health and CMV-seronegative.

This chain links TRBV28 with TRBJ1-1, with D uncertain. V was cut by 4 bases and J by 7 bases, with 13 bases left in between. The germline V gene encodes CDR1 MDHEN and CDR2 SYDVKM. The CDR3 sequence is 13 residues long. The CDR3 sequence is CASSSLPRLEAFF. The CDR3 nucleotides are TGTGCCAGCAGTTCCCTCCCGCGACTTGAAGCTTTCTTT.

J is TRBJ1-2 and V is TRBV7-9; 7 positions match TRBD1. The V gene end was trimmed by 1 base and the J gene end by 9 bases; junction bases not matched to a gene: 8. This CDR3 has 14 residues. Germline V lookup: CDR1 SEHNR, CDR2 FQNEAQ (reference sequence). CDR3 sequence reads: CASSLVGTVRSYTF. The CDR3 DNA reads as TGTGCCAGCAGCTTAGTAGGGACAGTTCGGAGCTACACCTTC.

This chain links TRBV23-1 with TRBJ1-2; D gene ambiguous. TRBV23-1 belongs to the ORF category, with a function that is uncertain. The CDR3 length is 14 residues. The V end was cut by 3 bases, the J end by 4 bases, with 12 bases between. This chain's CDR3 is CASSHPGIIYGYTF. As DNA, the CDR3 is TGCGCCAGCAGTCACCCGGGGATTATCTATGGCTACACCTTC.

The chain uses TRBV27 and TRBJ1-4, with D possibly TRBD1 on 5 matching bases. Germline lookup yields CDR1 MNHEY and CDR2 SMNVEV (reference sequence). This CDR3 contains 14 residues. The V end was cut by 2 bases, the J end by 8 bases, with 12 bases between. DNA for the CDR3: TGTGCCAGCAGTTTACGGGGGGTTGGAGAAAAACTGTTTTTT. Protein: CASSLRGVGEKLFF.

The chain is built from TRBV6-5 and TRBJ1-5, with D possibly being TRBD1 (6 bases). CDR1 is MNHEY and CDR2 is SVGAGI in the germline V gene. Trimming cost V 6 bases and J 2 bases, with 14 bases left between them. CDR3 length: 15 residues. The chain's CDR3 is CASRRGQSGNQPQHF. The CDR3 region has the DNA TGTGCCAGCAGACGCGGACAGTCCGGCAATCAGCCCCAGCATTTT.

The genes are TRBV19 and TRBJ1-4; TRBD1 aligns across 7 bases. Per germline, CDR1 LNHDA and CDR2 SQIVND (reference sequence). This CDR3 contains 15 residues. V shed 4 bases, J shed 4 bases, and the junction held 6 bases outside the gene matches. CDR3 DNA: TGTGCCAGTAGTACCGGGACAGCGGATAATGAAAAACTGTTTTTT. Translation gives CASSTGTADNEKLFF.

Note on this clone: The sample holds other DNA sequences that translate to the same CDR3. This chain connects TRBV5-1 to TRBJ1-1; D remains ambiguous. Trimming shortened V by 0 bases and J by 4 bases, and 7 bases separated the two germline ends. The CDR3 has 13 residues. Germline CDR1 SGHRS, CDR2 YFSETQ. The CDR3, as DNA: TGCGCCAGCAGCTTGGCAGGATTCACTGAAGCTTTCTTT. The encoded protein is CASSLAGFTEAFF.

The J gene is TRBJ2-7, the V gene TRBV28; D is perhaps TRBD2 (6 bases). V was clipped by 1 base and J by 5 bases, with 21 bases between them. The CDR3 contains 17 residues. From germline, CDR1 is MDHEN and CDR2 SYDVKM. Here the CDR3 reads CASSLSPTSPQTDEQYF. CDR3 sequence (DNA): TGTGCCAGCAGTTTATCGCCTACTAGCCCTCAAACGGACGAGCAGTACTTC.